A selection of T cell receptor beta chains follows, all from one sample in a study of T cell changes during pregnancy in multiple sclerosis. TCRdb's copy holds only in-frame clones and misses some; the assay was immunoSEQ multiplex PCR. This sample has 70,000 to 75,000 clones, with around nine tenths found just once. Sample: peripheral blood, taken before pregnancy. These receptors were collected from a female donor with multiple sclerosis, enrolled in a pregnancy study. CDR3s leave out the opening cysteine and the closing phenylalanine or tryptophan.

cdr3_length j_call v_call cdr3_aa
12 TRBJ1-3 TRBV6-5 ASSPTGSGNTIY
10 TRBJ2-3 TRBV12-5 ASGFGTVTQY
11 TRBJ1-1 TRBV30 AWGIGQKTEAF
12 TRBJ1-5 TRBV15 ATSPGLSNQPQH
14 TRBJ2-6 TRBV18 ASSPQGGSGANVLT
12 TRBJ2-7 TRBV30 AWGAWDRGYEQY
12 TRBJ1-2 TRBV7-9 ASSLADRWDGYT
13 TRBJ1-1 TRBV14 ASSKVRLWAPEAF
12 TRBJ1-3 TRBV9 ASSPGGPGNTIY
16 TRBJ1-1 TRBV6-1 ASSEGGNRGRQGTEAF
13 TRBJ2-2 TRBV2 ASGGSGTPGGELF
13 TRBJ1-1 TRBV27 ASLPLQGWYTEAF
13 TRBJ1-1 TRBV7-2 ASSKGGDGGRRAF
12 TRBJ2-2 TRBV2 ASVVTVITGELF
15 TRBJ2-5 TRBV5-1 ASSHIQRGELWETQY
16 TRBJ2-1 TRBV7-2 ASSLQLAGGRRYGEQF
13 TRBJ2-3 TRBV7-2 ASSLTSSGRDTQY
15 TRBJ2-2 TRBV5-5 ASSLASLGSDTGELF
11 TRBJ2-1 TRBV7-2 ASSQAGDNEQF
15 TRBJ2-7 TRBV5-1 ASSLAIGPSGIYEQY
12 TRBJ2-7 TRBV30 AFGGQGFNYEQY
12 TRBJ2-7 TRBV30 AWSKGGNAYEQY
12 TRBJ1-4 TRBV7-8 ASSPGQALGKLF
12 TRBJ2-7 TRBV18 ASSPEAGQNEQY